A single sample is the source of the 16 T cell receptor beta chains below, sequenced in a study of neurological immune-mediated disorders. Via MiXCR, TCRdb re-called the 5' RACE reads, giving one row per CDR3 protein. Of approximately 74,000 distinct CDR3 sequences listed, 5.2% were seen once; the top ten hold less than 8%. Source material: PBMCs. The receptors were gathered from a man aged 18 to 30 with multiple sclerosis.

A note on this clonotype: It may be a read error: a sequence one base away is much more abundant. This chain joins TRBV5-6 and TRBJ2-2, with D hard to call. Germline V gene lookup returns CDR1 SGHDT and CDR2 YYEEEE. The CDR3 contains 14 residues. DNA for the CDR3: TGTGCCAGCAACTTGCCGTCGAACACCGGGGAGCTGTTTTTT. Amino acids: CASNLPSNTGELFF.

The chain couples TRBV7-9 to TRBJ1-2; 7 bases agree with TRBD1. The V gene end was trimmed by 5 bases and the J gene end by 7 bases; junction bases not matched to a gene: 4. The germline CDR1 and CDR2 sequences are SEHNR and FQNEAQ (reference sequence). There are 12 residues in the CDR3. The CDR3 sequence is CASSVGQAGYTF. The CDR3 DNA reads TGTGCCAGCAGCGTCGGACAGGCTGGCTACACCTTC.

This clonotype was seen many times. This chain joins TRBV5-1 and TRBJ2-2, with 7 nucleotides matching TRBD1. Unmatched junction bases numbered 7, after V lost 4 bases and J lost 7 bases. Germline CDR1 and CDR2: SGHRS and YFSETQ. The CDR3 is 14 amino acids. This CDR3 is CASSLDRDGGELFF. Written as DNA, the CDR3 is TGCGCCAGCAGCCTAGACAGGGACGGCGGGGAGCTGTTTTTT.

This clonotype occurred many times. At one end, the junction sequence differs from germline, possibly due to a read error. The chain carries TRBV7-3 and TRBJ2-6; the D gene is possibly TRBD1 (5 bases). This CDR3 spans 14 amino acids. Germline V CDR1 and CDR2: SGHTA, FQGTGA. The CDR3 sequence: CASRIGSGAKVLTF. DNA of the CDR3: TGTGCCAGCAGGATTGGCTCTGGGGCCAAAGTCCTGACTTTC.

As regards this clonotype: The junction departs from germline at one end; a sequencing error may be responsible. The chain uses TRBV20-1 and TRBJ1-5, with D maybe TRBD1 (5 bases). The germline CDR1 and CDR2 sequences are DFQATT and SNEGSKA (reference sequence). CDR3 length equals 14 residues. CDR3 coding DNA: TGCAGTGCTAGACCTGGGGGGGGGAATCAGCCCCAGAATTTT. This translates into CSARPGGGNQPQNF.

In regard to this clonotype: A much bigger clone sits one base away, suggesting this may be a read error. This chain uses TRBV25-1 with TRBJ2-7; weak D call: TRBD2 (5 bases). Germline values: CDR1 MGHDK, CDR2 SYGVNS. The CDR3 is 14 amino acids. The DNA of the CDR3 is TGTGCCAGCAGCCAGAGGGCAGGTTACTACGAGCTGTACTTC. It yields the protein CASSQRAGYYELYF.

This clonotype was recorded many times. The chain links TRBV28 to TRBJ1-2; possibly TRBD1 for D (5 bases). Trimming removed 5 bases at V and 4 bases at J, with 11 bases between. CDR1 and CDR2 from the germline V gene are MDHEN and SYDVKM. CDR3 length: 13 residues. The DNA for the CDR3 is TGTGCCAGCAGTCCCCGGGGGGTCTATGGCTACACCTTC. It encodes CASSPRGVYGYTF.

In this sample, this clonotype turned up a few times. The chain has TRBV28 and TRBJ2-1; 9 nucleotides agree with TRBD1. The CDR3 runs 14 residues. V trimming: 4 bases; J trimming: 8 bases; junction bases outside the gene matches: 6. From germline, CDR1 is MDHEN and CDR2 SYDVKM. The CDR3: CASSYRGPLDEQFF. DNA for the CDR3: TGTGCCAGCAGTTACAGGGGGCCGTTGGATGAGCAGTTCTTC. Full variable domain (missing parts from reference TRBV28 and TRBJ2-1): DVKVTQSSRYLVKRTGEKVFLECVQDMDHENMFWYRQDPGLGLRLIYFSYDVKMKEKGDIPEGYSVSREKKERFSLILESASTNQTSMYLCASSYRGPLDEQFFGPGTRLTVL.

This clonotype was seen repeatedly, ten times or more. The chain carries TRBV9 and TRBJ2-1; the D gene is possibly TRBD1 (7 bases). Between the trimmed V and J ends, which lost 4 bases and 6 bases, there was a span of 14 bases. Germline V gene lookup returns CDR1 SGDLS and CDR2 YYNGEE. This CDR3 is 14 amino acids long. Here the CDR3 reads CASSPGAGGNEQFF. CDR3 DNA: TGTGCCAGCAGCCCGGGGGCAGGGGGCAATGAGCAGTTCTTC.

Ten or more counts support this clonotype. The chain links TRBV2 to TRBJ2-5; no definite D call. The CDR3 is made up of 13 amino acids. Per germline, CDR1 SNHLY and CDR2 FYNNEI. The V end was cut by 7 bases, the J end by 2 bases, with 11 bases between. This CDR3 is CASTRDTQETQYF. CDR3 DNA: TGTGCCAGCACACGCGACACTCAAGAGACCCAGTACTTC.

This clonotype came up a few times. The chain is built from TRBV2 and TRBJ2-2; no firm D call. This CDR3 is built from 12 residues. The V and J ends lost 9 bases and 6 bases respectively, with 11 bases between them. The germline V gene has CDR1 SNHLY and CDR2 FYNNEI. CDR3 protein: CASGKRAGELFF. CDR3 nucleotide sequence: TGTGCCAGTGGGAAAAGGGCCGGGGAGCTGTTTTTT. Full variable domain (missing parts from reference TRBV2 and TRBJ2-2): EPEVTQTPSHQVTQMGQEVILRCVPISNHLYFYWYRQILGQKVEFLVSFYNNEISEKSEIFDDQFSVERPDGSNFTLKIRSTKLEDSAMYFCASGKRAGELFFGEGSRLTVL.

This clonotype came up many times. The gene calls are TRBV18 and TRBJ1-1, with D unclear. CDR1 and CDR2 from the germline V gene are KGHSH and LQKENI. The CDR3 runs 13 residues. V dropped 1 base and J dropped 1 base, with 4 bases sitting between them. CDR3 DNA: TGTGCCAGCTCACCACAAGCGAACACTGAAGCTTTCTTT. It is translated as CASSPQANTEAFF.

This clonotype was seen many times. The genes are TRBV5-1 and TRBJ2-3, with 12 bases fitting TRBD2. There are 17 residues in the CDR3. Germline V gene data show CDR1 as SGHRS and CDR2 as YFSETQ. V dropped 4 bases and J dropped 2; count of bases not matched to a gene: 8. CDR3 protein: CASSPGLAGSATDTQYF. Here the CDR3 DNA reads TGCGCCAGCAGCCCCGGACTAGCGGGGTCTGCCACAGATACGCAGTATTTT.

This clonotype occurred many times. The chain's CDR3 is CASSLASSSYNEQFF. The CDR3 DNA reads as TGCGCCAGCAGCTTGGCCTCGAGCTCCTACAATGAGCAGTTCTTC. This sequence joins TRBV5-1 and TRBJ2-1; D is ambiguous. Germline-derived CDR1 and CDR2 are SGHRS and YFSETQ. V lost 0 bases and J 0 bases, leaving 7 bases between the germline ends. The CDR3 runs to 15 residues.

This clonotype was picked up many times. The chain is built from TRBV20-1 and TRBJ1-4, with D possibly matching TRBD1 (6 bases). The CDR3 loop spans 18 amino acids. V lost 6 bases and J lost 1, with 24 bases in between. Per the germline V gene, CDR1 is DFQATT and CDR2 is SNEGSKA (reference sequence). The CDR3 nucleotides read TGCAGTGCCAAAAAGGCTCAGTTCGGCAGGGGAACTAATGAAAAACTGTTTTTT. Its translation is CSAKKAQFGRGTNEKLFF.

The table lists this clonotype with many counts. The CDR3 DNA is TGCAGTGCTTCATCGGGGGGGGACAGGGGGTTCTACAATGAGCAGTTCTTC. Translation gives CSASSGGDRGFYNEQFF. The rearrangement joins TRBV20-1 to TRBJ2-1, with TRBD1 matching over 11 bases. Germline lookup yields CDR1 DFQATT and CDR2 SNEGSKA (reference sequence). CDR3 length equals 17 residues. After removal of 5 bases from V and 3 bases from J, the junction contained 12 bases not matched to a gene.